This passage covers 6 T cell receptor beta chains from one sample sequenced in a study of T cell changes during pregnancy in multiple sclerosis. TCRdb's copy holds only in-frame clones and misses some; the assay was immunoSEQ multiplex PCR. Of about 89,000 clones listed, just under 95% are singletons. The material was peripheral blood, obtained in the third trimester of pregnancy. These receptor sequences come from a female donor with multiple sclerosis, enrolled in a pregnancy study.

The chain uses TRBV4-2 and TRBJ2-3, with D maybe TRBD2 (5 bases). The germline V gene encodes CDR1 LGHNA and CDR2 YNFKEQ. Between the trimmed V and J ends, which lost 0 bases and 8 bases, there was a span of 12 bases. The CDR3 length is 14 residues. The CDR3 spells CASSQDSDYSTQYF. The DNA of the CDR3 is TGTGCCAGCAGCCAAGATAGTGACTATAGTACGCAGTATTTT.

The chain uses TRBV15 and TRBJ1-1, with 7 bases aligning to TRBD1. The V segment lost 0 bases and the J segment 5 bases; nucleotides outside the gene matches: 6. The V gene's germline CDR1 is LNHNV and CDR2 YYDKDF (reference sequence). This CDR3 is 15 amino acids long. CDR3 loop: CATSRDRGKGTEAFF. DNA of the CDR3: TGTGCCACCAGCAGAGACAGGGGGAAAGGGACTGAAGCTTTCTTT.

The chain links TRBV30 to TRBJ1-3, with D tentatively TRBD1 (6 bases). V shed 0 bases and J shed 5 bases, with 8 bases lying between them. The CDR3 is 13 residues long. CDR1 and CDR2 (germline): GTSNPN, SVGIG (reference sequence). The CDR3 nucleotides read TGTGCCTGGAGTGTCAGGGGAAGAAACACCATATATTTT. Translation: CAWSVRGRNTIYF. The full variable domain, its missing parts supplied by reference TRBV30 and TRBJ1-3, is SQTIHQWPATLVQPVGSPLSLECTVEGTSNPNLYWYRQAAGRGLQLLFYSVGIGQISSEVPQNLSASRPQDRQFILSSKKLLLSDSGFYLCAWSVRGRNTIYFGEGSWLTVV.

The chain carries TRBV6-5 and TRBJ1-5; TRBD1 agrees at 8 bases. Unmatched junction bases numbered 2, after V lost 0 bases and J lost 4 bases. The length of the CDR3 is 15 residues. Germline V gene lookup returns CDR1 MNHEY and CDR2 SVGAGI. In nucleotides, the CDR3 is TGTGCCAGCAGTTACTCGAGGGACAGGAATCAGCCCCAGCATTTT. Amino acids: CASSYSRDRNQPQHF.

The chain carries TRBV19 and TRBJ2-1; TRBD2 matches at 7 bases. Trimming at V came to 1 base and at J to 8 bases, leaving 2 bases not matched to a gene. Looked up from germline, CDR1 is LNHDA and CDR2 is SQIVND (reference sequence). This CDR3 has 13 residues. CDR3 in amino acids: CASSIGEGYEQFF. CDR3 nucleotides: TGTGCCAGTAGTATAGGGGAGGGGTATGAGCAGTTCTTC.

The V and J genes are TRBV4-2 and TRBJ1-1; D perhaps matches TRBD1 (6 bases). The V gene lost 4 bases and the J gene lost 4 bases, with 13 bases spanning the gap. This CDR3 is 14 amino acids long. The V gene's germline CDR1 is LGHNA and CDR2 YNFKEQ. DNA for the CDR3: TGTGCCAGCAGCCCCAGGGGTCGCGGCACTGAAGCTTTCTTT. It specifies CASSPRGRGTEAFF.